The 20 T cell receptor beta chains given below trace back to one sample, sequenced in a study of human T cells and chemical hapten exposure. The library attached unique molecular identifiers to individual cDNA molecules. TCRdb ran MiXCR on the reads and lists one entry per CDR3 protein. The table has 100,000 to 150,000 distinct CDR3 sequences, approximately 9% seen once. Whole blood that had not been fractionated was the source of extracted total RNA. Source material: whole blood. Receptors were obtained from a human donor in good health. Some clones in this sample may be carry-over from other donors' samples.

V usage is TRBV10-3 and J usage is TRBJ2-1; 16 bases are shared with TRBD2. The junction had 8 bases not matched to a gene; V was cut back by 5 bases and J by 7 bases. Germline V lookup: CDR1 ENHRY, CDR2 SYGVKD. This CDR3 has 17 amino acids. The CDR3 protein is CAISPGTSGGAENEQFF. In DNA, the CDR3 is TGTGCCATCAGTCCCGGGACTAGCGGGGGGGCGGAGAATGAGCAGTTCTTC.

This clonotype was counted a few times. This chain joins TRBV5-4 and TRBJ2-7; TRBD1 aligns across 9 bases. Germline V gene sequence: CDR1 SGHNT, CDR2 YYREEE (reference sequence). The CDR3 has 15 amino acids. With V trimmed by 1 base and J by 5 bases, 7 bases remained unmatched. The DNA of the CDR3 is TGTGCCAGCAGCTTGAAACAGGGGGCGCGTCACGAGCAGTACTTC. Translated: CASSLKQGARHEQYF.

The chain carries TRBV7-6 and TRBJ2-7, with 8 positions matching TRBD1. V trimming: 6 bases; J trimming: 2 bases; junction bases outside the gene matches: 9. This CDR3 spans 15 amino acids. Looked up from germline, CDR1 is SGHVS and CDR2 is FNYEAQ. In DNA form, the CDR3 reads TGTGCCAGCAGTTTGGACAGGGCGGGAACCTACGAGCAGTACTTC. Residues: CASSLDRAGTYEQYF.

This clonotype was detected only a few times. The chain combines TRBV6-1 with TRBJ2-5; a weak D match, TRBD2 (5 bases). CDR1 MNHNS and CDR2 SASEGT come from the germline V gene. The CDR3 covers 12 residues. V was clipped by 7 bases and J by 1 base, with 7 bases between them. The chain's CDR3 is CASTGVQETQYF. CDR3 DNA: TGTGCCAGCACCGGGGTCCAAGAGACCCAGTACTTC.

This clonotype was recorded many times. This chain joins TRBV29-1 and TRBJ2-5; 10 bases align to TRBD2. The trim removed 4 bases at V and 2 bases at J, leaving 10 bases unmatched. Germline lookup yields CDR1 SQVTM and CDR2 ANQGSEA. The CDR3 sequence is 16 residues long. The CDR3 region has the DNA TGCAGCGTTGGCGGCCCTAGCGGGAGCAATCAAGAGACCCAGTACTTC. Translated: CSVGGPSGSNQETQYF.

This clonotype appeared a few times. The chain recombines TRBV25-1 with TRBJ2-7, with 9 bases aligning to TRBD1. V trimming: 7 bases; J trimming: 4 bases; junction bases outside the gene matches: 14. The CDR3 loop spans 16 amino acids. CDR1 is MGHDK, CDR2 SYGVNS, per germline. The CDR3 nucleotides are TGTGCCAGCAAGGGACAGGGAACCACAACACTGTACGAGCAGTACTTC. Its translation is CASKGQGTTTLYEQYF.

This sequence joins TRBV6-5 and TRBJ2-2; D is possibly TRBD1 or TRBD2 (5 bases each). The germline gives CDR1 MNHEY, CDR2 SVGAGI. The CDR3 runs to 13 residues. V was cut by 10 bases and J by 7 bases, with 16 bases left in between. CDR3 sequence: CATGAFQSGELFF. CDR3 nucleotides: TGTGCCACCGGGGCGTTTCAGAGCGGGGAGCTGTTTTTT.

This chain links TRBV14 with TRBJ2-1, with 8 bases fitting TRBD1. Trimming at V came to 2 bases and at J to 9 bases, leaving 3 bases not matched to a gene. Germline V lookup: CDR1 SGHDN, CDR2 FVKESK. The CDR3 totals 13 residues. CDR3: CASSQQGAREQFF. The CDR3 bases are TGTGCCAGCAGCCAACAGGGGGCTCGTGAGCAGTTCTTC.

This clonotype was observed at least ten times. This chain uses TRBV3-1 with TRBJ1-4; D not certain. V was clipped by 3 bases and J by 4 bases, with 9 bases between them. The CDR3 contains 14 residues. Germline lookup yields CDR1 LGHDT and CDR2 YNNKEL (reference sequence). Here the CDR3 DNA reads TGTGCCAGCAGCCAGACGGGAAATAATGAAAAACTGTTTTTT. Translated: CASSQTGNNEKLFF.

This clonotype occurred many times. CDR3 nucleotides: TGCGCCAGCAGCTTGAATGCAGGGCCGGTAAACACCATATATTTT. Protein: CASSLNAGPVNTIYF. The V and J genes are TRBV5-1 and TRBJ1-3, with D possibly matching TRBD1 (5 bases). From germline, CDR1 is SGHRS and CDR2 YFSETQ. With 1 base removed from V and 6 bases from J, the gap between germline ends came to 14 bases. The CDR3 is 15 residues long.

In its sample, this clonotype was seen a few times. The chain links TRBV20-1 to TRBJ2-7, with D perhaps matching TRBD1 or TRBD2 (6 bases each). Trimming left V 3 bases short and J 5 bases short, with 14 bases between. There are 13 residues in the CDR3. Germline CDR1 and CDR2: DFQATT and SNEGSKA (reference sequence). The CDR3 DNA follows: TGCAGTGCTAGGGGGGGCGGGCACAACGAGCAGTACTTC. Its translation: CSARGGGHNEQYF.

The chain joins TRBV10-3 to TRBJ2-7; 8 bases align to TRBD1. Unmatched junction bases numbered 7, after V lost 7 bases and J lost 2 bases. The CDR3 totals 14 residues. Germline-derived CDR1 and CDR2 are ENHRY and SYGVKD. Here the CDR3 DNA reads TGTGCCATCAAACGGGACAGGCAAACCTACGAGCAGTACTTC. Residues: CAIKRDRQTYEQYF.

This clonotype was counted between two and nine times. This chain links TRBV12-3 or TRBV12-4 with TRBJ2-7; 8 nucleotides match TRBD2. This CDR3 has 14 amino acids. The V and J ends lost 5 bases and 1 base, in that order; junction bases with no gene match: 4. The DNA for the CDR3 is TGTGCCAGCAGTCTTAGCGGGGATTCCTACGAGCAGTACTTC. It specifies CASSLSGDSYEQYF.

The chain joins TRBV7-9 to TRBJ2-1, with D hard to call. The CDR3 sequence is 12 residues long. V dropped 4 bases and J dropped 3 bases, with 4 bases sitting between them. Per the germline V gene, CDR1 is SEHNR and CDR2 is FQNEAQ (reference sequence). CDR3 sequence reads: CASSYSYNEQFF. DNA of the CDR3: TGTGCCAGCAGCTACAGCTACAATGAGCAGTTCTTC.

This sequence joins TRBV27 and TRBJ2-7; 7 bases align to TRBD2. CDR3 size: 15 residues. Germline CDR1 is MNHEY and CDR2 is SMNVEV (reference sequence). V dropped 1 base and J dropped 4; count of bases not matched to a gene: 7. The CDR3 DNA follows: TGTGCCAGCAGTTTATGGGAGGGCCCACCTTACGAGCAGTACTTC. Its translation: CASSLWEGPPYEQYF.

This clonotype has a count of ten or more. The DNA of the CDR3 is TGCGCCAGCAGTGGGAACAACGGGGCTTTCTTT. Protein: CASSGNNGAFF. The chain links TRBV10-2 to TRBJ1-1; D remains unclear. This CDR3 region has 11 residues. In germline, CDR1 is WSHSY, CDR2 SAAADI. The V end was cut by 4 bases, the J end by 11 bases, with 11 bases between.

This clonotype was counted between two and nine times. The chain joins TRBV10-3 to TRBJ2-7; D unresolved. Germline V gives CDR1 ENHRY, CDR2 SYGVKD. Trimming left V 3 bases short and J 0 bases short, with 6 bases between. This CDR3 has 13 residues. The CDR3 loop is CAISDTSSYEQYF. The CDR3 nucleotides read TGTGCCATCAGTGATACAAGCTCCTACGAGCAGTACTTC.

The rearrangement uses TRBV7-9 and TRBJ1-4; a possible D gene is TRBD1 (5 bases). Germline loops: CDR1 SEHNR, CDR2 FQNEAQ (reference sequence). V was trimmed by 5 bases and J by 8 bases, leaving 15 bases between them. This CDR3 region has 14 residues. CDR3 residues: CASSQTGANEKLFF. The CDR3 bases are TGTGCCAGCAGCCAAACAGGAGCCAACGAAAAACTGTTTTTT. The whole variable domain, filled in from reference TRBV7-9 and TRBJ1-4, reads DTGVSQNPRHKITKRGQNVTFRCDPISEHNRLYWYRQTLGQGPEFLTYFQNEAQLEKSRLLSDRFSAERPKGSFSTLEIQRTEQGDSAMYLCASSQTGANEKLFFGSGTQLSVL.

This clonotype was picked up a small number of times. The chain combines TRBV6-6 with TRBJ2-7; 8 positions match TRBD2. CDR3 size: 15 residues. Germline loops: CDR1 MNHNY, CDR2 SVGAGI (reference sequence). V dropped 4 bases and J dropped 0; count of bases not matched to a gene: 5. In DNA form, the CDR3 reads TGTGCCAGCAGTTTCCTAGCGGGTGTCTCCTACGAGCAGTACTTC. Translated, it gives CASSFLAGVSYEQYF.

This clonotype was recorded at least ten times. The rearrangement joins TRBV6-5 to TRBJ1-1, with a weak D call TRBD1 (5 bases). CDR3 size: 14 residues. Germline V gene data show CDR1 as MNHEY and CDR2 as SVGAGI. The germline V and J ends were trimmed by 4 bases and 4 bases, with 13 bases remaining between them. The CDR3 sequence is CASSFRTGRTEAFF. The CDR3 DNA sequence: TGTGCCAGCAGTTTTAGGACGGGGCGCACTGAAGCTTTCTTT.